Sequencing of this TCR beta chain was carried out in a study of cytomegalovirus exposure and HLA in healthy donors (dated by TCRdb to 2015 to 2018). For the wider study: A later analysis indicated that the 100 to 150 validation repertoires were generated on the platform also employed for the 600 to 750 repertoires of the first cohort. The study was designed to test whether signatures of past pathogen exposure could be identified by cataloging public T cell receptors. To predict cytomegalovirus infection status, the study combined high-throughput TCR immunosequencing, statistical association of individual TCRs with disease status, and machine learning. Along with the roughly 610-subject first cohort, a separate validation cohort of roughly 110 different subjects was used. Points the paper makes about the study in general: Of the cluster scores, approximately 95% were above 0 in a later analysis, which found that TCRs clustered in the first cohort also tended to co-occur in the approximately 110 validation repertoires. The validation cohort had no HLA typing available for a later analysis, so co-occurrence within that cohort was assessed over all 120 or so repertoires. According to the authors, the approach could potentially be generalized to other disease states and immunological phenotypes. In the study, 150 to 200 TCR beta chains were listed as associated with cytomegalovirus. Most TCR sequences were seen in very few donors, while some public TCRs were found in many individuals. The classifier was reported to diagnose cytomegalovirus status with high specificity and sensitivity in both the original cohort and the validation cohort. In vitro tests confirmed that three of the cytomegalovirus-associated TCR beta chains recognize cytomegalovirus antigens.

This clone was picked up one time. No antigen is known for it. No much larger clone exists at a distance of one base, and base qualities are not known. Donors formed part of the validation cohort, which comprised 120 or so subjects and was distinct from the first cohort of 550 to 850 subjects. CDR1 and CDR2 are drawn from the germline V gene (reference sequence): GTSNPN, SVGIG. The junction shows trimming of 7 bases on V and 11 bases on J, plus 11 bases between the germline ends. Its CDR3 holds 9 amino acids, cysteine through phenylalanine. The retained sequence is limited to the CDR3, 27 bases, with the frame set at the first base. Library prep was done by the immunoSEQ multiplex PCR assay. Concerning the study's data processing: A statistical classification framework was developed to diagnose cytomegalovirus status using the catalog of TCR beta chain sequences. Here the immuneACCESS table is served through TCRdb, limited to in-frame sequences with V and J called. Missing clones are a known gap in these copies; in checked studies unresolved V genes cover under half, and the rest lacks a known reason. V and J calls and clone size are given by that table; D and trimming were obtained from the DNA. The sample table holds 150,000 or so clones, of which approximately 92% were seen once. Clones ranked in the top ten supply over 9% of the sample.

This TCR derives from a woman aged 18-29 years in good health and CMV-seropositive. The chain is encoded by TRBV30 joined to TRBJ1-1, with the D gene too uncertain to name. The sample was PBMCs. The nucleotides read TGTGCCTTGGGGAGCGGGGCTTTCTTT. Its coded protein is CALGSGAFF.